The next 5 T cell receptor beta chains were all read from a single sample in a study of T cells in Graves' hyperthyroidism and ophthalmopathy. The source material, RNA transcripts, was used to amplify TCR beta CDR3 regions. TCR CDR3 regions were first amplified by RT-PCR with HTBI primers. One entry per CDR3 protein, called by TCRdb with MiXCR from the multiplex PCR reads. The sample lists roughly 380,000 distinct CDR3 sequences, approximately 15% occurring once. Sequencing was carried out using blood. The source of these receptors is a young woman with Graves' hyperthyroidism.

This clonotype was observed at least ten times. The rearrangement links TRBV28 to TRBJ2-7; D is perhaps TRBD1 or TRBD2 (5 bases each). The CDR3 is 15 amino acids. From germline, CDR1 is MDHEN and CDR2 SYDVKM. V lost 4 bases and J lost 4, with 17 bases in between. In DNA, the CDR3 is TGTGCCAGCAGTTCCCCCCGACGGGGCGGGTACGAGCAGTACTTC. Translating it yields CASSSPRRGGYEQYF.

This clonotype was detected ten times or more. The chain is built from TRBV3-1 and TRBJ1-2; D is possibly TRBD1 (5 bases). CDR3 length: 13 amino acids. Germline CDR1 and CDR2: LGHDT and YNNKEL (reference sequence). The V gene lost 4 bases and the J gene lost 3 bases, with 9 bases spanning the gap. CDR3 region: CASSRGMDYGYTF. Written as DNA, the CDR3 is TGTGCCAGCAGCCGGGGGATGGACTATGGCTACACCTTC.

The chain links TRBV19 to TRBJ1-2, with D perhaps matching TRBD1 (5 bases). CDR1 and CDR2 from the germline V gene are LNHDA and SQIVND (reference sequence). V lost 5 bases to trimming and J lost 1 base, with 14 bases between them. The CDR3 is 15 amino acids. CDR3 sequence (DNA): TGTGCCAGTAGTTCTCCGGGGCGATATAACTATGGCTACACCTTC. Protein product: CASSSPGRYNYGYTF.

This clonotype has a handful of counts. V and J are TRBV4-2 and TRBJ2-3; D possibly uses TRBD1 or TRBD2 (7 bases each). V was shortened by 3 bases and J by 4 bases, with 11 bases between the two germline ends. From germline, CDR1 is LGHNA and CDR2 YNFKEQ. The length of the CDR3 is 14 residues. CDR3 protein: CASSHQGGADTQYF. In DNA form, the CDR3 reads TGTGCCAGCAGCCACCAGGGGGGGGCAGATACGCAGTATTTT.

The chain joins TRBV9 to TRBJ2-2, with a weak D call TRBD2 (6 bases). Germline V gene data show CDR1 as SGDLS and CDR2 as YYNGEE. Trimming cost V 6 bases and J 1 base, with 10 bases left between them. This CDR3 has 14 amino acids. In DNA form, the CDR3 reads TGTGCCAGCAATCGGGAGAGGAACACCGGGGAGCTGTTTTTT. Protein product: CASNRERNTGELFF.